The 30 T cell receptor beta chains reported below all come from one sample, sequenced in a study of shared clonotypes between healthy human individuals. Terminally differentiated effector memory CD45RA+ cells were excluded by CCR7 positive selection of CD45RO-negative cells. The table came from immunoSEQ multiplex PCR; TCRdb's copy has only in-frame clones and leaves some out. Of about 2 million clones listed, 85% to 95% are singletons. Sequenced sample: naive CD8+ T cells sorted from blood. These receptors were obtained from a man aged 18 to 30 in good health.

This clone occurred once. The gene calls are TRBV4-3 and TRBJ1-1; 8 nucleotides line up with TRBD1. Looked up from germline, CDR1 is LGHNA and CDR2 is YSLEER. This CDR3 has 17 residues. J was trimmed by 0 bases and V by 6 bases; bases with no gene match: 12. CDR3 sequence reads: CASSFGQGPYMNTEAFF. For the CDR3, the DNA is TGCGCCAGCAGTTTCGGACAGGGCCCCTACATGAACACTGAAGCTTTCTTT.

The chain uses TRBV11-2 and TRBJ2-1, with D unresolved. The CDR3 runs 11 residues. The V gene's germline CDR1 is SGHAT and CDR2 FQNNGV. Trimming removed 3 bases from V and 10 bases from J, with 7 bases in between. DNA of the CDR3: TGTGCCAGCAGCTTTGGGTCGGAGCAGTTCTTC. Residues: CASSFGSEQFF.

CDR3 nucleotides: TGCGCCAGCAGCCAAGGGGGGGGCGGGGGCCCCTCCTACGAGCAGTACTTC. Its translation is CASSQGGGGGPSYEQYF. V and J are TRBV4-1 and TRBJ2-7; tentatively, D is TRBD2 (7 bases). The CDR3 runs to 17 residues. Germline loops: CDR1 MGHRA, CDR2 YSYEKL. V was trimmed by 1 base and J by 0 bases, leaving 16 bases between them.

V and J are TRBV19 and TRBJ2-7; D perhaps matches TRBD2 (5 bases). The CDR3 spans 12 residues. V lost 4 bases, J lost 5 bases, and 9 bases lay in between. CDR1 and CDR2 (germline): LNHDA, SQIVND (reference sequence). The CDR3 protein is CASSKPGDEQYF. Here the CDR3 DNA reads TGTGCCAGTAGTAAACCCGGGGACGAGCAGTACTTC.

This clone appeared a single time. The CDR3 sequence is CASSSRRQGAYEQYF. CDR3 DNA sequence: TGTGCCAGCAGCAGCCGGCGGCAGGGGGCCTACGAGCAGTACTTC. The chain combines TRBV21-1 with TRBJ2-5; TRBD1 was called by the table and not checked on the DNA. Near its end, the DNA agrees better with TRBJ2-7, so the J call may be wrong. TRBV21-1 is a listed pseudogene. The CDR3 covers 15 residues.

The chain joins TRBV2 to TRBJ2-1, with D hard to call. The CDR3 loop spans 11 amino acids. V lost 5 bases to trimming and J lost 7 bases, with 6 bases between them. From germline, CDR1 is SNHLY and CDR2 FYNNEI. The CDR3: CASSRSNEQFF. DNA for the CDR3: TGTGCCAGCAGTAGATCTAATGAGCAGTTCTTC.

The chain has TRBV6-5 and TRBJ2-5, with 7 nucleotides matching TRBD2. V lost 0 bases to trimming and J lost 1 base; unmatched junction nucleotides: 2. This CDR3 contains 15 residues. Germline assignment: CDR1 MNHEY and CDR2 SVGAGI. CDR3 DNA sequence: TGTGCCAGCAGTTACTCAAGCGGGGCCCAAGAGACCCAGTACTTC. Translated: CASSYSSGAQETQYF.

The CDR3 spells CASSPQRGSTYEQYF. CDR3 DNA: TGTGCCAGCTCACCCCAGCGGGGATCGACCTACGAGCAGTACTTC. This sequence joins TRBV18 and TRBJ2-7; 7 nucleotides line up with TRBD2. V trimming: 3 bases; J trimming: 2 bases; junction bases outside the gene matches: 7. CDR1 and CDR2 (germline): KGHSH, LQKENI. This CDR3 has 15 amino acids. Variable domain in full (rest from reference TRBV18 and TRBJ2-7): NAGVMQNPRHLVRRRGQEARLRCSPMKGHSHVYWYRQLPEEGLKFMVYLQKENIIDESGMPKERFSAEFPKEGPSILRIQQVVRGDSAAYFCASSPQRGSTYEQYFGPGTRLTVT.

This chain joins TRBV18 and TRBJ2-2; 10 positions agree with TRBD2. CDR3 length: 18 amino acids. The germline gives CDR1 KGHSH, CDR2 LQKENI. J was trimmed by 0 bases and V by 2 bases; bases with no gene match: 6. CDR3 sequence reads: CASSPTSGAAANTGELFF. DNA of the CDR3: TGTGCCAGCTCACCAACTAGCGGGGCGGCGGCGAACACCGGGGAGCTGTTTTTT. Full variable domain (outside the CDR3, taken from reference TRBV18 and TRBJ2-2): NAGVMQNPRHLVRRRGQEARLRCSPMKGHSHVYWYRQLPEEGLKFMVYLQKENIIDESGMPKERFSAEFPKEGPSILRIQQVVRGDSAAYFCASSPTSGAAANTGELFFGEGSRLTVL.

This chain uses TRBV7-6 with TRBJ2-1; the D is unclear. V lost 5 bases, J lost 0 bases, and 17 bases lay in between. The CDR3 has 17 amino acids. The germline gives CDR1 SGHVS, CDR2 FNYEAQ. CDR3 amino acids: CASSLESGKSSYNEQFF. The CDR3 DNA sequence: TGTGCCAGCAGCCTGGAAAGTGGGAAGAGCTCCTACAATGAGCAGTTCTTC. Together with reference TRBV7-6 and TRBJ2-1, the CDR3 gives the full variable domain: GAGVSQSPRYKVTKRGQDVALRCDPISGHVSLYWYRQALGQGPEFLTYFNYEAQQDKSGLPNDRFSAERPEGSISTLTIQRTEQRDSAMYRCASSLESGKSSYNEQFFGPGTRLTVL.

Of note for this clone: At the DNA level, this CDR3 is encoded by other sequences in the same sample as well. The chain employs TRBV27 and TRBJ2-7, with 7 bases that match TRBD1. Trimming at V came to 0 bases and at J to 2 bases, leaving 4 bases not matched to a gene. Looked up from germline, CDR1 is MNHEY and CDR2 is SMNVEV (reference sequence). The CDR3 has 15 residues. CDR3 residues: CASSLSPDRAYEQYF. CDR3 DNA sequence: TGTGCCAGCAGTTTATCCCCAGACAGGGCCTACGAGCAGTACTTC.

This sequence joins TRBV9 and TRBJ2-3, with 9 bases identical to TRBD2. V was pared by 0 bases and J by 3 bases, with 8 bases of the junction left unmatched. The CDR3 spans 17 residues. Per the germline V gene, CDR1 is SGDLS and CDR2 is YYNGEE. The CDR3 sequence is CASSVGGSGGGTDTQYF. The CDR3 DNA reads as TGTGCCAGCAGCGTAGGTGGTAGCGGGGGTGGTACAGATACGCAGTATTTT.

The chain recombines TRBV6-1 with TRBJ1-5; 8 bases fit TRBD1. The V gene's germline CDR1 is MNHNS and CDR2 SASEGT. This CDR3 has 15 amino acids. V lost 6 bases, J lost 0 bases, and 4 bases stayed unmatched. The CDR3 region has the DNA TGTGCCAGCAGCGGACAGGGCTATAGCAATCAGCCCCAGCATTTT. Translating gives CASSGQGYSNQPQHF.

CDR3 sequence: CASSESLGGSYNSPLHF. In nucleotides, the CDR3 is TGTGCCAGCAGTGAAAGTCTCGGGGGGTCCTATAATTCACCCCTCCACTTT. The V gene is TRBV6-1, the J gene TRBJ1-6; a possible D gene is TRBD1 (5 bases). V was pared by 2 bases and J by 1 base, with 12 bases between. This CDR3 spans 17 amino acids. The germline gives CDR1 MNHNS, CDR2 SASEGT.

The chain's CDR3 is CSVDEPNTDTQYF. The CDR3, as DNA: TGCAGCGTTGATGAGCCGAACACAGATACGCAGTATTTT. The V and J genes are TRBV29-1 and TRBJ2-3; no clear D gene. CDR1 SQVTM and CDR2 ANQGSEA come from the germline V gene. With 3 bases removed from V and 2 bases from J, the gap between germline ends came to 9 bases. CDR3 length: 13 residues.

A remark on this clone: A much larger clone differs from this one at a single base, so this may be a read error. The CDR3 DNA reads as TGTGCCAGCAGCTTAATCGGGGAAGCCTACGAGCAGTACTTC. It yields the protein CASSLIGEAYEQYF. The V call is TRBV7-9, the J call TRBJ2-7; TRBD2 is a possible D gene (5 bases). Trimming shortened V by 2 bases and J by 2 bases, and 10 bases separated the two germline ends. The CDR3 extends over 14 amino acids. The V gene's germline CDR1 is SEHNR and CDR2 FQNEAQ (reference sequence).

The chain couples TRBV27 to TRBJ2-7; 9 nucleotides line up with TRBD1. The V segment lost 6 bases and the J segment 6 bases; nucleotides outside the gene matches: 15. Germline values: CDR1 MNHEY, CDR2 SMNVEV (reference sequence). The CDR3 contains 16 residues. CDR3 sequence: CASSYIYRDREFEQYF. DNA for the CDR3: TGTGCCAGCAGCTATATCTACCGGGACAGGGAGTTCGAGCAGTACTTC.

V gene TRBV7-9 combines with J gene TRBJ2-2, with a weak D call TRBD1 (6 bases). The germline V gene has CDR1 SEHNR and CDR2 FQNEAQ (reference sequence). There are 15 residues in the CDR3. V lost 0 bases, J lost 6 bases, and 11 bases lay in between. CDR3 DNA sequence: TGTGCCAGCAGCTTAGCCGGCAGGGGCGCCGGGGAGCTGTTTTTT. It yields the protein CASSLAGRGAGELFF.

The rearrangement uses TRBV6-1 and TRBJ2-2; D gene unclear. V was shortened by 8 bases and J by 4 bases, with 17 bases between the two germline ends. The CDR3 is made up of 15 amino acids. CDR1 is MNHNS, CDR2 SASEGT, per germline. The CDR3 coding sequence is TGTGCCAGCCACACGGTAGCAGTTGGCACCGGGGAGCTGTTTTTT. Residues: CASHTVAVGTGELFF.

The chain joins TRBV7-8 to TRBJ2-7; tentatively, D is TRBD1 or TRBD2 (5 bases each). The CDR3 is 15 amino acids. V lost 5 bases and J lost 2, with 16 bases in between. CDR1 and CDR2 (germline): SGHVS, FQNEAQ. Written as DNA, the CDR3 is TGTGCCAGCAGCCAAAAGGACAAGCGGACCTACGAGCAGTACTTC. Translation: CASSQKDKRTYEQYF.

The chain is built from TRBV27 and TRBJ1-2; the D gene is possibly TRBD1 (5 bases). Trimming cost V 5 bases and J 1 base, with 14 bases left between them. CDR1 is MNHEY and CDR2 is SMNVEV in the germline V gene (reference sequence). The CDR3 runs 15 residues. CDR3 nucleotides: TGTGCCAGCAGTCCCGGGACGGAAATTAACTATGGCTACACCTTC. It encodes CASSPGTEINYGYTF.

The chain combines TRBV19 with TRBJ2-5, with D possibly TRBD2 on 5 matching bases. The CDR3 consists of 13 residues. The germline V gene has CDR1 LNHDA and CDR2 SQIVND (reference sequence). The V end was cut by 3 bases, the J end by 2 bases, with 7 bases between. The CDR3 is CASSIREQETQYF. In DNA, the CDR3 is TGTGCCAGTAGTATTAGGGAGCAAGAGACCCAGTACTTC.

CDR3 residues: CASSLGQENTGELFF. The CDR3 nucleotides are TGTGCCAGCAGCTTGGGACAGGAAAACACCGGGGAGCTGTTTTTT. The chain carries TRBV7-9 and TRBJ2-2, with TRBD1 matching 8 bases. Germline values: CDR1 SEHNR, CDR2 FQNEAQ (reference sequence). Unmatched junction bases numbered 2, after V lost 3 bases and J lost 2 bases. The CDR3 is 15 residues long.

V usage is TRBV29-1 and J usage is TRBJ2-2; D not resolved. Germline V gene lookup returns CDR1 SQVTM and CDR2 ANQGSEA. This CDR3 contains 11 residues. V dropped 5 bases and J dropped 5 bases, with 6 bases sitting between them. This CDR3 is CSVYRTGELFF. CDR3 in DNA: TGCAGCGTTTATCGGACCGGGGAGCTGTTTTTT.

J is TRBJ2-7 and V is TRBV10-1; possibly TRBD1 for D (7 bases). Deletions cut 3 bases from V and 1 base from J, with 13 bases between. The CDR3 covers 15 residues. Germline-derived CDR1 and CDR2 are WNHNN and SYGVQD (reference sequence). CDR3 in amino acids: CASSEDREVSYEQYF. CDR3 nucleotide sequence: TGCGCCAGCAGTGAAGACAGGGAGGTATCCTACGAGCAGTACTTC.

The DNA of the CDR3 is TGTGCCAGCAGTTTGAGTCAGTTTAGTGGGGGCTACACCTTC. Translation gives CASSLSQFSGGYTF. V and J are TRBV27 and TRBJ1-2; D gene ambiguous. The CDR3 covers 14 residues. Germline assignment: CDR1 MNHEY and CDR2 SMNVEV (reference sequence). Trimming cost V 3 bases and J 8 bases, with 16 bases left between them.

The chain couples TRBV10-2 to TRBJ2-7; D remains ambiguous. CDR1 is WSHSY and CDR2 is SAAADI in the germline V gene. V lost 0 bases and J lost 2, with 5 bases in between. This CDR3 comprises 13 residues. As DNA, the CDR3 is TGCGCCAGCAGTGAGTCGGGTACCTACGAGCAGTACTTC. Protein sequence: CASSESGTYEQYF.

This chain connects TRBV30 to TRBJ2-3; no definite D call. Germline-derived CDR1 and CDR2 are GTSNPN and SVGIG (reference sequence). Trimming stripped 0 bases from V and 2 bases from J, with 12 bases between. The CDR3 spans 15 residues. The CDR3, as DNA: TGTGCCTGGAGTGTTCTTCATGGGCCCACAGATACGCAGTATTTT. The encoded protein is CAWSVLHGPTDTQYF. Supplemented by reference TRBV30 and TRBJ2-3, the full variable domain reads SQTIHQWPATLVQPVGSPLSLECTVEGTSNPNLYWYRQAAGRGLQLLFYSVGIGQISSEVPQNLSASRPQDRQFILSSKKLLLSDSGFYLCAWSVLHGPTDTQYFGPGTRLTVL.

The gene calls are TRBV5-1 and TRBJ2-1, with TRBD2 matching over 9 bases. Germline V gene sequence: CDR1 SGHRS, CDR2 YFSETQ. This CDR3 spans 16 amino acids. Germline trimming cut 3 bases from V and 0 bases from J; bases unmatched to any gene: 4. This CDR3 reads CASSWTSAYSYNEQFF. In DNA, the CDR3 is TGCGCCAGCAGCTGGACTAGCGCTTACTCCTACAATGAGCAGTTCTTC. Combining the CDR3 with reference TRBV5-1 and TRBJ2-1 gives the whole variable domain KAGVTQTPRYLIKTRGQQVTLSCSPISGHRSVSWYQQTPGQGLQFLFEYFSETQRNKGNFPGRFSGRQFSNSRSEMNVSTLELGDSALYLCASSWTSAYSYNEQFFGPGTRLTVL.

The gene calls are TRBV7-9 and TRBJ1-3; unclear D gene. Trimming removed 4 bases at V and 2 bases at J, with 3 bases between. Germline V gene data show CDR1 as SEHNR and CDR2 as FQNEAQ (reference sequence). The length of the CDR3 is 12 residues. CDR3 DNA: TGTGCCAGCAGCTCGGCTGGAAACACCATATATTTT. Translation gives CASSSAGNTIYF.